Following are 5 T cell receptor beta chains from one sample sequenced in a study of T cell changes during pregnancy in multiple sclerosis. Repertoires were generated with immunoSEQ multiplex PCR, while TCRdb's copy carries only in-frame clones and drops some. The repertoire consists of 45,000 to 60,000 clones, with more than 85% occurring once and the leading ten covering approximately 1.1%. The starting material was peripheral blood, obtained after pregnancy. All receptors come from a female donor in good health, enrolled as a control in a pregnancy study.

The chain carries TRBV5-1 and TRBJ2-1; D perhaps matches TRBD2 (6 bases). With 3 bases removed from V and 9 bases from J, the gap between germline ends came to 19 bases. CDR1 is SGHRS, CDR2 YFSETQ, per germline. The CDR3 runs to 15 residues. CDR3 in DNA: TGCGCCAGCAGCTGGCTCGAGGTGGAGGGGAGTGAGCAGTTCTTC. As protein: CASSWLEVEGSEQFF. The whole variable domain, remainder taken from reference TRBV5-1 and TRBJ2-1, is KAGVTQTPRYLIKTRGQQVTLSCSPISGHRSVSWYQQTPGQGLQFLFEYFSETQRNKGNFPGRFSGRQFSNSRSEMNVSTLELGDSALYLCASSWLEVEGSEQFFGPGTRLTVL.

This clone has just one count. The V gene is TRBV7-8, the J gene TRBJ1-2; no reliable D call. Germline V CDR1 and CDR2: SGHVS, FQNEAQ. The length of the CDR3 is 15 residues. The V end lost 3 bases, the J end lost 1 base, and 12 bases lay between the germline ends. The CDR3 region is CASSFRDQDNYGYTF. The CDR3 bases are TGTGCCAGCAGCTTTCGCGATCAGGATAACTATGGCTACACCTTC.

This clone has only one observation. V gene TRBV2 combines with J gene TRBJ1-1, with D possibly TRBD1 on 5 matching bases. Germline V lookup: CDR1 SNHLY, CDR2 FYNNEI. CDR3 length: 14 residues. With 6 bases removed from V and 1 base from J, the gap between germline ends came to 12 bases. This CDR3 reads CASRPVGGNTEAFF. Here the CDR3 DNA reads TGTGCCAGCAGGCCGGTGGGGGGGAACACTGAAGCTTTCTTT.

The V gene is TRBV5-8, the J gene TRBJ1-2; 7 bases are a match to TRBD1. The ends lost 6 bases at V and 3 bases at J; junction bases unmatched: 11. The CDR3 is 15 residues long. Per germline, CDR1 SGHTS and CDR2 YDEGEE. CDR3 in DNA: TGTGCCAGCACCGTGATTAGAGGGGGCGACTATGGCTACACCTTC. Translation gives CASTVIRGGDYGYTF.

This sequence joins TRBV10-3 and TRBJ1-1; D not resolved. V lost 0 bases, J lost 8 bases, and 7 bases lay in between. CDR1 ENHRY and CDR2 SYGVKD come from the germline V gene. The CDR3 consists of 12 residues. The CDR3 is CAISESGEEAFF. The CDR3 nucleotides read TGTGCCATCAGTGAGTCTGGAGAAGAAGCTTTCTTT.